This is a list of T cell receptor beta chains from one sample in a study of cytomegalovirus exposure and HLA in healthy donors. Sequencing used immunoSEQ multiplex PCR; TCRdb keeps in-frame clones, though not all of them. The sample yields around 130,000 clones, approximately 85% seen once. The sequenced sample consisted of PBMCs. Receptors originate from a boy younger than 18 in good health and CMV-seronegative. Both conserved end residues are part of each CDR3. A D gene is named only where the DNA matches it firmly. The listing skips clone size in some rows; elsewhere it reads once, few, many or a size class.

clone_size | d_call | j_call | v_call | cdr3_aa | cdr3_nt
- | TRBD2 | TRBJ2-1 | TRBV7-2 | CASSPSWGEGYNEQFF | TGTGCCAGCAGTCCAAGCTGGGGGGAGGGATACAATGAGCAGTTCTTC
- | TRBD1 | TRBJ2-5 | TRBV6-1 | CASSDWGDREVETQYF | TGTGCCAGCAGTGATTGGGGGGACAGGGAGGTGGAGACCCAGTACTTC
once | - | TRBJ1-3 | TRBV30 | CAWSDRIGNTIYF | TGTGCCTGGAGTGACAGGATTGGAAACACCATATATTTT
- | TRBD2 | TRBJ2-7 | TRBV4-3 | CASSTHTSGAPYEQYF | TGCGCCAGCAGCACACATACTAGCGGGGCCCCCTACGAGCAGTACTTC
- | TRBD2 | TRBJ2-2 | TRBV30 | CAWMKVAGNTGELFF | TGTGCCTGGATGAAGGTAGCGGGGAACACCGGGGAGCTGTTTTTT
- | TRBD1 | TRBJ2-5 | TRBV7-8 | CASSFETGQLQETQYF | TGTGCCAGCAGCTTCGAAACGGGACAGTTACAAGAGACCCAGTACTTC
- | - | TRBJ1-4 | TRBV7-8 | CASSSTAFNEKLFF | TGTGCCAGCAGCTCGACAGCCTTCAATGAAAAACTGTTTTTT
- | TRBD1 | TRBJ1-6 | TRBV6-1 | CASSDDRGSPLHF | TGTGCCAGCAGTGATGACAGGGGCTCACCCCTCCACTTT
- | - | TRBJ2-5 | TRBV19 | CASSNRNQETQYF | TGTGCCAGTAGTAACAGGAACCAAGAGACCCAGTACTTC
- | - | TRBJ2-5 | TRBV21-1 | CASSKGTGDVVETQYF | TGTGCCAGCAGCAAAGGGACAGGGGACGTCGTGGAGACCCAGTACTTC
- | TRBD1 | TRBJ2-7 | TRBV6-6 | CASSPNGQGRLDEQYF | TGTGCCAGCAGTCCCAACGGACAGGGGAGATTGGACGAGCAGTACTTC
- | - | TRBJ2-1 | TRBV18 | CASSPRAQGHEQFF | TGTGCCAGCTCACCACGGGCACAGGGCCATGAGCAGTTCTTC
- | TRBD1 | TRBJ1-1 | TRBV9 | CASSPPDRGYTEAFF | TGTGCCAGCAGCCCCCCCGACAGGGGGTACACTGAAGCTTTCTTT
once | - | TRBJ2-7 | TRBV29-1 | CSVRVGAYEQYF | TGCAGCGTTCGGGTAGGTGCCTACGAGCAGTACTTC
- | TRBD2 | TRBJ2-1 | TRBV5-6 | CASSLDSGRVDEQFF | TGTGCCAGCAGCCTGGACAGCGGGAGGGTCGATGAGCAGTTCTTC
- | - | TRBJ1-1 | TRBV6-1 | CASKRLNTEAFF | TGTGCCAGCAAAAGACTTAACACTGAAGCTTTCTTT
once | TRBD2 | TRBJ2-7 | TRBV28 | CASSFILAGAEQYF | TGTGCCAGCAGTTTCATCCTAGCGGGAGCCGAGCAGTACTTC
once | TRBD2 | TRBJ2-2 | TRBV27 | CASSPWLRSLAGGRATGELFF | TGTGCCAGCAGTCCCTGGCTGAGGAGCCTAGCGGGGGGGCGGGCCACCGGGGAGCTGTTTTTT
- | - | TRBJ2-7 | TRBV6-1 | CASSQGFYEQYF | TGTGCCAGCAGCCAGGGGTTCTACGAGCAGTACTTC
once | - | TRBJ1-6 | TRBV7-2 | CASSLDRPNNSPLHF | TGTGCCAGCAGCTTAGACAGGCCTAATAATTCACCCCTCCACTTT
- | TRBD1 | TRBJ2-5 | TRBV5-1 | CASSPGQGVWETQYF | TGCGCCAGCAGCCCGGGACAGGGAGTTTGGGAGACCCAGTACTTC
- | TRBD1 | TRBJ1-5 | TRBV18 | CASSPGQGATNQPQHF | TGTGCCAGCTCACCGGGACAGGGGGCGACGAATCAGCCCCAGCATTTT
few | TRBD1 | TRBJ1-3 | TRBV9 | CASSVDRGDTIYF | TGTGCCAGCAGCGTAGACAGGGGCGACACCATATATTTT
- | TRBD1 | TRBJ1-6 | TRBV5-1 | CASSPGDRHSPLHF | TGCGCCAGCAGCCCGGGGGACAGACATTCACCCCTCCACTTT
- | TRBD1 | TRBJ1-5 | TRBV4-1 | CASSQGYRGRRNQPQHF | TGCGCCAGCAGCCAGGGATACAGGGGGCGAAGAAATCAGCCCCAGCATTTT
- | TRBD2 | TRBJ2-1 | TRBV9 | CASSSGLAPEQFF | TGTGCCAGCAGTTCGGGACTAGCGCCCGAGCAGTTCTTC
- | - | TRBJ1-5 | TRBV11-1 | CASSLRGGHQPQHF | TGTGCCAGCAGCTTAAGGGGGGGACACCAGCCCCAGCATTTT
- | - | TRBJ2-7 | TRBV5-8 | CASSLASQTYEQYF | TGTGCCAGCAGCTTGGCCTCCCAGACCTACGAGCAGTACTTC
- | - | TRBJ2-5 | TRBV7-7 | CASSHKGPGLGETQYF | TGTGCTAGCAGCCATAAGGGTCCAGGGCTTGGGGAGACCCAGTACTTC
- | TRBD2 | TRBJ2-1 | TRBV11-2 | CASSLAGGGADEQFF | TGTGCCAGCAGCTTAGCGGGCGGGGGGGCGGATGAGCAGTTCTTC
- | TRBD1 | TRBJ1-2 | TRBV10-3 | CAISETDRDPGYTF | TGTGCCATCAGTGAGACTGACAGGGACCCTGGCTACACCTTC
- | - | TRBJ1-6 | TRBV6-1 | CASSEAVGGTNSPLHF | TGTGCCAGCAGCGAAGCTGTAGGGGGTACCAATTCACCCCTCCACTTT
- | - | TRBJ2-7 | TRBV11-3 | CASSFTGNYEQYF | TGTGCCAGCAGCTTCACGGGAAACTACGAGCAGTACTTC
- | - | TRBJ2-1 | TRBV5-1 | CASSLSRSTSYNEQFF | TGCGCCAGCAGCTTGAGCCGCTCAACCTCCTACAATGAGCAGTTCTTC
- | TRBD1 | TRBJ1-2 | TRBV27 | CASSFTYGTGDGGYTF | TGTGCCAGCAGTTTCACCTACGGGACAGGGGATGGTGGCTACACCTTC
- | TRBD2 | TRBJ2-5 | TRBV2 | CASNAGTSVETQYF | TGTGCCAGCAATGCAGGGACTAGCGTCGAGACCCAGTACTTC
- | - | TRBJ2-1 | TRBV29-1 | CSVDAEPNEQFF | TGCAGCGTTGATGCAGAACCCAATGAGCAGTTCTTC
- | TRBD2 | TRBJ2-5 | TRBV9 | CASSVAGGAQETQYF | TGTGCCAGCAGCGTAGCGGGGGGGGCTCAAGAGACCCAGTACTTC
- | - | TRBJ1-2 | TRBV10-3 | CAISGAGNYGYTF | TGTGCCATCAGTGGAGCAGGAAACTATGGCTACACCTTC
- | - | TRBJ1-1 | TRBV29-1 | CSVDPEAFF | TGCAGCGTTGACCCAGAAGCTTTCTTT